This T cell receptor beta chain was found in a study of blood T cell repertoires in COVID-19. Authors' processing steps: Counts of nucleated cells, estimated from reference gene primer amplification, were obtained. TCRdb keeps only in-frame clones here, not all; method: immunoSEQ multiplex PCR. D and trimming come from the DNA, and the V and J calls and clone size come from that table. In the table there are roughly 150,000 clones, 70% to 90% of which are singletons. Deletions cut 3 bases from V and 6 bases from J, with 9 bases between. The germline V gene has CDR1 GTSNPN and CDR2 SVGIG (reference sequence). The CDR3 runs to 11 residues.

Sequencing input: peripheral blood. This clonotype originated in a man in his fifties or sixties with acute or convalescent COVID-19. V usage is TRBV30 and J usage is TRBJ2-7; tentatively, D is TRBD2 (5 bases). The CDR3 loop is CAWRKRGEQYF. In DNA form, the CDR3 reads TGTGCCTGGAGGAAACGGGGCGAGCAGTACTTC. Looking up the rest from reference TRBV30 and TRBJ2-7 gives the full variable domain: SQTIHQWPATLVQPVGSPLSLECTVEGTSNPNLYWYRQAAGRGLQLLFYSVGIGQISSEVPQNLSASRPQDRQFILSSKKLLLSDSGFYLCAWRKRGEQYFGPGTRLTVT.